The clone carrying this T cell receptor beta chain was recorded a few times. What it binds is unknown. The sample belongs to a study of vaccination and CD4 T cells after COVID-19. Overall study context: Diagnosis preceded the drawing of post-COVID samples by a median 101 days (range 35 to 161). Cells were stimulated with overlapping spike peptide pools from SARS-CoV-2, HCoV-NL63, HCoV-OC43 and HCoV-229E.

As for treatment: approximately nine-day PBMC culture with coronavirus spike peptide pools or control peptides (ViraFEST assay). Investigators obtained the unexposed donor's CD4+ T cells before the COVID-19 pandemic (2011-2018). Days 3 and 7 were when half the medium was replaced with fresh IL-2 medium. The V and J ends lost 1 base and 7 bases respectively, with 7 bases between them. Germline values: CDR1 SGHTA, CDR2 FQGNSA. This CDR3 region has 13 residues. The study sequenced cultured CD4+ T cell DNA using the Oncomine TCR Beta short-read assay. TCRdb fed the PCR reads into MiXCR, producing one record per CDR3 protein. The sample shows a few thousand distinct CDR3 sequences, 30% to 45% of them seen only once.

The chain couples TRBV7-2 to TRBJ2-2; D is possibly TRBD1 (6 bases). This clonotype was sampled from a human donor in good health. Material for sequencing was CD4+ T cells from blood, cultured in vitro. The CDR3 is CASSLVRGGELFF. Here the CDR3 DNA reads TGTGCCAGCAGCTTAGTCAGGGGCGGGGAGCTGTTTTTT.